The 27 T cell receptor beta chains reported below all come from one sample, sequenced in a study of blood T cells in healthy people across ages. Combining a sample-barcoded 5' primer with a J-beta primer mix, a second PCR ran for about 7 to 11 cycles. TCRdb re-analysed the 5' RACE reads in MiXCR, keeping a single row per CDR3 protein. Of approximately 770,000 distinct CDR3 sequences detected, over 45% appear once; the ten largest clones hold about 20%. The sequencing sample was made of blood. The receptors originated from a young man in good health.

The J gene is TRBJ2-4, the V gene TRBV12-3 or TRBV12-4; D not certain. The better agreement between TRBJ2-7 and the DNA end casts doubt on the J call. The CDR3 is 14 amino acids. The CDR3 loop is CASSPSVGISEQYF. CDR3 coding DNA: TGTGCCAGCAGCCCCTCCGTAGGCATTTCCGAGCAGTACTTC.

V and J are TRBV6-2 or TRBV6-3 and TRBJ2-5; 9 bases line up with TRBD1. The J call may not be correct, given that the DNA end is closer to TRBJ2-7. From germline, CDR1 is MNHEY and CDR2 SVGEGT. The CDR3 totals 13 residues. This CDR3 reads CASGDRATYEQYF. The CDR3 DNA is TGTGCCAGCGGGGACAGGGCCACCTACGAGCAGTACTTC.

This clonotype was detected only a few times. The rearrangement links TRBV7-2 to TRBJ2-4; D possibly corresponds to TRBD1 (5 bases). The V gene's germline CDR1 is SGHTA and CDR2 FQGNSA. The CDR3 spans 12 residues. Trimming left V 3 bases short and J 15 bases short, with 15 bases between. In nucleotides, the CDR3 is TGTGCCAGCAGCTTGGGGTTAGACAGTCCGTACTTC. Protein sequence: CASSLGLDSPYF.

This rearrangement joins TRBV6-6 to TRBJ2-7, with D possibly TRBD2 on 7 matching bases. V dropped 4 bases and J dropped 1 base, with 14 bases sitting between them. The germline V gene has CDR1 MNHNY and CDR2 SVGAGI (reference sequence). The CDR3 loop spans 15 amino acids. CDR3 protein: CASSSPGGLSYEQYF. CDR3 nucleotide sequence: TGTGCCAGCAGTTCCCCCGGGGGGCTTTCCTACGAGCAGTACTTC.

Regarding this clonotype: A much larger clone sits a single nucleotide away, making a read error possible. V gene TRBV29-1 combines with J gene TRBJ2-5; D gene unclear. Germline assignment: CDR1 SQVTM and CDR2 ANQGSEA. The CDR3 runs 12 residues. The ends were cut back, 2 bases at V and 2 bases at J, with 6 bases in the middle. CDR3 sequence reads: CSVENSQETQYF. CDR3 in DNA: TGCAGCGTTGAAAACAGTCAAGAGACCCAGTACTTC.

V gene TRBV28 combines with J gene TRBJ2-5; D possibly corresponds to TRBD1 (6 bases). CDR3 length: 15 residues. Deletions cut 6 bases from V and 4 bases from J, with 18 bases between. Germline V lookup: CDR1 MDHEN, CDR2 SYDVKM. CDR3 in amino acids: CASSPNRKGGETQYF. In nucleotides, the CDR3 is TGTGCCAGCAGCCCCAACCGCAAAGGGGGAGAGACCCAGTACTTC.

The chain's CDR3 is CASSAGGSTQPQHF. The CDR3 nucleotides are TGTGCCAGCAGCGCTGGGGGCAGCACCCAGCCCCAGCATTTT. The chain carries TRBV9 and TRBJ1-5, with a weak D call TRBD1 (6 bases). With 3 bases removed from V and 7 bases from J, the gap between germline ends came to 14 bases. Germline V gives CDR1 SGDLS, CDR2 YYNGEE. CDR3 size: 14 residues.

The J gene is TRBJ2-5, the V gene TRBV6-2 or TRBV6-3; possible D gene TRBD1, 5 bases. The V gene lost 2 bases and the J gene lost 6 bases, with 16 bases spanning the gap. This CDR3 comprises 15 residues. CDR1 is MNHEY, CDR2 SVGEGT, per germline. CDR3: CASSYRQPRAKTQYF. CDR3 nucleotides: TGTGCCAGCAGTTACAGACAGCCACGTGCGAAGACCCAGTACTTC.

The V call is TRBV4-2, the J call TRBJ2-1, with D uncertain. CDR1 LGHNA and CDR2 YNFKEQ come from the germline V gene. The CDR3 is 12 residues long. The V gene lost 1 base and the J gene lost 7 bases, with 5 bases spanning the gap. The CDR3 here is CASSQGQNEQFF. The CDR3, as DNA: TGTGCCAGCAGCCAAGGGCAGAATGAGCAGTTCTTC.

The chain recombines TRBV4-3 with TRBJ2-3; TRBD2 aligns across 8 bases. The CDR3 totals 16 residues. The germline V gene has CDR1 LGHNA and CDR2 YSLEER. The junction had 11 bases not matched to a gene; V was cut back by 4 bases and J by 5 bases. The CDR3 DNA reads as TGCGCCAGCAGCCGGGTATTAGCGGGACCGCTAGATACGCAGTATTTT. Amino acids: CASSRVLAGPLDTQYF.

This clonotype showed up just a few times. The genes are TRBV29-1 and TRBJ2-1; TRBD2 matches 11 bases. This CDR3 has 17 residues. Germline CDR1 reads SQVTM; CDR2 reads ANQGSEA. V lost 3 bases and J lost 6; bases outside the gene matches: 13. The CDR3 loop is CSVEGLAAHKGGNEQFF. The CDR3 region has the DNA TGCAGCGTTGAGGGACTAGCGGCCCACAAGGGAGGCAATGAGCAGTTCTTC.

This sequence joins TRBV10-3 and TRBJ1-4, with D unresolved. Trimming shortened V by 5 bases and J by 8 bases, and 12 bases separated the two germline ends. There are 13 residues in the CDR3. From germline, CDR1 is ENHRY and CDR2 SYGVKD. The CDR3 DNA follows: TGTGCCATCAGTCCGGCCGGGAAGGAAAAACTGTTTTTT. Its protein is CAISPAGKEKLFF.

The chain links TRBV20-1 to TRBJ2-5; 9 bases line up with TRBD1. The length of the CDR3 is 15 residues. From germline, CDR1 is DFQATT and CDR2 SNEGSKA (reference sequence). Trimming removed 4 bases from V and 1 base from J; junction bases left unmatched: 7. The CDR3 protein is CSATGQGLFQETQYF. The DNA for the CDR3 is TGCAGTGCTACGGGACAGGGACTATTCCAAGAGACCCAGTACTTC.

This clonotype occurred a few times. Written as DNA, the CDR3 is TGCAGTGCAGCACAACCGGGACGGATACAAGAGACCCAGTACTTC. Its translation: CSAAQPGRIQETQYF. The chain links TRBV20-1 to TRBJ2-5; tentatively, D is TRBD1 or TRBD2 (5 bases each). This CDR3 region has 15 residues. Trimming cost V 6 bases and J 2 bases, with 19 bases left between them. Germline loops: CDR1 DFQATT, CDR2 SNEGSKA (reference sequence).

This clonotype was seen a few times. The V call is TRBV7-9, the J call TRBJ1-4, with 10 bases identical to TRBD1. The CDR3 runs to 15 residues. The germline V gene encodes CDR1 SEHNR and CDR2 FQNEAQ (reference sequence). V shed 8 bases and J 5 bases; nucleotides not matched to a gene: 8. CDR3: CASGTGDNTNEKLFF. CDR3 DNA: TGTGCCAGCGGGACAGGGGACAACACCAATGAAAAACTGTTTTTT.

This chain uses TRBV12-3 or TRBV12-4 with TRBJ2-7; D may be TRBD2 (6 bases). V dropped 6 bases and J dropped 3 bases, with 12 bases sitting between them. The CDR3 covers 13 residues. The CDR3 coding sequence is TGTGCCAGCAGCAGGCGGGAAAACTACGAGCAGTACTTC. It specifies CASSRRENYEQYF.

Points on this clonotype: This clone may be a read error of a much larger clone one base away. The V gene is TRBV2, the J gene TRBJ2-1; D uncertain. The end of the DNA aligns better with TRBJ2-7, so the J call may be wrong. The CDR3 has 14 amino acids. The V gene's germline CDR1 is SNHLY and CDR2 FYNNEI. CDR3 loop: CASTRYHSYNEQYF. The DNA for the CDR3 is TGTGCCAGCACGCGGTATCACTCCTACAATGAGCAGTACTTC.

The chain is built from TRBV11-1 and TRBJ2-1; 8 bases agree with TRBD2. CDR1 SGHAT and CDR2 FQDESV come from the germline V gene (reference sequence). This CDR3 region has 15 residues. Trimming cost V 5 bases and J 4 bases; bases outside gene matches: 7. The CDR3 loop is CASSQREWVYNEQFF. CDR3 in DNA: TGTGCCAGCAGCCAGCGGGAGTGGGTTTACAATGAGCAGTTCTTC.

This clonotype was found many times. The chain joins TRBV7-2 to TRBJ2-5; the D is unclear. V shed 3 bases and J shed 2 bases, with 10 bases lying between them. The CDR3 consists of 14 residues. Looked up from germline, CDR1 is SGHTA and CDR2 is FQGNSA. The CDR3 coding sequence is TGTGCCAGCAGCTTCGGAAACGGGCAAGAGACCCAGTACTTC. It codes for CASSFGNGQETQYF. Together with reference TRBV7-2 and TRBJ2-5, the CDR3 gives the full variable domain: GAGVSQSPSNKVTEKGKDVELRCDPISGHTALYWYRQSLGQGLEFLIYFQGNSAPDKSGLPSDRFSAERTGGSVSTLTIQRTQQEDSAVYLCASSFGNGQETQYFGPGTRLLVL.

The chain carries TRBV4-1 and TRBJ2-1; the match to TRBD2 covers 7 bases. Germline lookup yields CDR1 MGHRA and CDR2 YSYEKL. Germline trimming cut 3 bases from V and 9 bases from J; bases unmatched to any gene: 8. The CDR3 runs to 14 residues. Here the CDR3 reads CASSQGGRWGEQFF. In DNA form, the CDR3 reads TGCGCCAGCAGCCAGGGCGGGAGATGGGGTGAGCAGTTCTTC.

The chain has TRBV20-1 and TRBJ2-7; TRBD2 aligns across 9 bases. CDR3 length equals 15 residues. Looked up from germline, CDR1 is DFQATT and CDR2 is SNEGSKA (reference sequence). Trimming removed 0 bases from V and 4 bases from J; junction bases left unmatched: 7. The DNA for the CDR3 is TGCAGTGCTAGAGAGGGGCTAGCGGGATTTTACGAGCAGTACTTC. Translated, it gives CSAREGLAGFYEQYF.

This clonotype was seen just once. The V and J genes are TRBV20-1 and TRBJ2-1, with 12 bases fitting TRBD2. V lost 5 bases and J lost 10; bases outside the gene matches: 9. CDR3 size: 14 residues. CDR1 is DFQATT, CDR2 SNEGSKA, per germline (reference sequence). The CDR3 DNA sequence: TGCAGTGCTGTACTAGCGGGAGGCGGTAGAGAGCAGTTCTTC. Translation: CSAVLAGGGREQFF.

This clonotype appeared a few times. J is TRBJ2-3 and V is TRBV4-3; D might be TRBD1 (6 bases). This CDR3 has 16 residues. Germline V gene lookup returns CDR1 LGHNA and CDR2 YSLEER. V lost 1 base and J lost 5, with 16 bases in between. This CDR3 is CASSQASTGWRDTQYF. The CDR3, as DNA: TGCGCCAGCAGCCAAGCCTCAACAGGGTGGAGAGATACGCAGTATTTT.

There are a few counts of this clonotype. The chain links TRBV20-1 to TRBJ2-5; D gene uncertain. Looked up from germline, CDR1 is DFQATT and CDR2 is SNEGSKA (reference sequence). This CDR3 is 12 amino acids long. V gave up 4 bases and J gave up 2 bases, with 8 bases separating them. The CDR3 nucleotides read TGCAGTGCTAAGAAGATTCAAGAGACCCAGTACTTC. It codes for CSAKKIQETQYF.

The CDR3 nucleotides read TGTGCCAGCAGCCCCACCGGGGCCTTCAATGAGCAGTTCTTC. It encodes CASSPTGAFNEQFF. This sequence joins TRBV12-3 or TRBV12-4 and TRBJ2-1; D possibly uses TRBD1 or TRBD2 (5 bases each). The CDR3 is 14 amino acids. Trimming shortened V by 6 bases and J by 6 bases, and 15 bases separated the two germline ends.

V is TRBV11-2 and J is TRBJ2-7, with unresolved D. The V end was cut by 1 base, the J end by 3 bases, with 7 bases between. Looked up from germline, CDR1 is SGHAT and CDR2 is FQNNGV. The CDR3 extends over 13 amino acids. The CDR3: CASSLARFYEQYF. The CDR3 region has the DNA TGTGCCAGCAGCTTAGCCCGATTCTACGAGCAGTACTTC.

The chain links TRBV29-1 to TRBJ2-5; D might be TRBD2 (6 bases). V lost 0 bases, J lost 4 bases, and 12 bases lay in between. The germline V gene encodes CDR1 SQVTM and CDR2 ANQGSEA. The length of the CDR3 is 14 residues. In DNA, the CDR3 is TGCAGCGTTGAAGATACGGGGGTAGGAGAGACCCAGTACTTC. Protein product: CSVEDTGVGETQYF.